The entry below describes one T cell receptor (beta chain). It lacks a known antigen. Base-call qualities are not available, and no considerably larger clone is one nucleotide away. The sample belongs to a study of shared clonotypes between healthy human individuals (dated by TCRdb to about 2020). Study-wide context: Three men and two women, aged 18 to 49 years, made up the cohort. To increase sequencing depth and limit assay-specific biases, different laboratories used diverse techniques to prepare libraries and sequence TCR repertoires. To estimate repertoire size and how much clonotypes are shared between individuals, the study performed deep sequencing of blood TCR repertoires from a few healthy adults. Leukapheresis yielded between about 0.9 and 9 billion PBMCs per donor. For each donor, three plates each were used for CD4 naive and CD4 memory, two plates were used for CD8 naive, and one plate was used for CD8 memory.

General conclusions and limits of the study: Estimated clonotype richness was generally larger for naive than for memory subsets. Incomplete sequencing was indicated by rarefaction of sorted-subset datasets, despite the large sequencing depth. The small number of donors limited the genetic and exposure-history diversity represented. Sampling was restricted to blood, and TCR repertoires in tissue are likely to differ from TCR repertoires in blood. Based on pairwise subsampling, the degree of clonotype sharing among donors was expected to be affected by sequencing depth. Approximately 4.8% of naive CD4, 3.5% of naive CD8, around 2.3% of memory CD4, and roughly 0.4% of memory CD8 clonotypes were shared across a handful of donors. Clonotypes shared by all four sorted-subset donors showed higher generation probabilities than non-shared clonotypes.

From the cysteine through the phenylalanine, the CDR3 covers 18 amino acids. The DNA shown is the 54-base CDR3, in frame from base 1. Here V drops 4 bases and J drops 6 bases, and the junction holds 12 bases not matched to any gene. From a lookup of the germline V gene, CDR1 and CDR2 are SGHRS and YFSETQ. Healthy HIV-negative adults with no recently reported acute infections or vaccinations were included as donors. All donors were Caucasian adults living in Nashville, Tennessee, USA. Magnetic negative selection was used to enrich CD4+ T cells, after which naive cells were positively selected on CD45RA and the negative fraction became the memory subset. Blood was collected by leukapheresis, and PBMCs were isolated by Ficoll-Histopaque density gradient centrifugation and then cryopreserved in liquid nitrogen vapor phase. Analytical flow cytometry was used to check the purity and quantity of every magnetically sorted T cell population. From each sorted fraction, genomic DNA was isolated and quantified by UV absorbance on a Nanodrop 2000c.

Using the deep immunoSEQ assay, multiplex PCR amplified TCR CDR3 regions from genomic DNA. For each cell subset, the extracted genomic DNA was distributed evenly across all wells of several immunoSEQ 96-well plates, and each plate served as one replicate. Each replicate PCR for sorted subsets received around 210 ng genomic DNA, equal to about 29,000 T cell genomes. Purified libraries were quantified with a Qubit 3.0 fluorometer, sized on a Bioanalyzer 2100, and re-quantified with the KAPA Library Quantification kit. Each immunoSEQ 96-well plate was sequenced on its own single-read 150-cycle Illumina NextSeq 550 flow cell. Processing in the source paper ran as follows. Because the immunoSEQ output held only junctional sequences and lacked quality scores, the filtering could not match the filtering applied to full-length reads. To assign V/J genes and CDR3, sequences were annotated against IMGT germline references using PyIR, a Python wrapper for IgBLAST v1.9. Reads were filtered out if the reads had weak V/J assignments (E-value above 1e-6), no CDR3, stop codons, out-of-frame junctions, or ambiguous translated residues. V3J clonotypes were defined as sequences sharing an identical inferred V gene, J gene, and CDR3 amino acid sequence. Percentage overlap between repertoires was calculated by dividing the number of shared unique clonotypes by the size of the smaller repertoire. Richness of each repertoire was evaluated using RTK rarefaction, the Chao1 estimator, and Recon v2.1 estimates of unobserved clonotypes. Generation probabilities for all TCRbeta clonotypes obtained by the gDNA method from a handful of donors were computed using OLGA. This immuneACCESS table, as held by TCRdb, lists in-frame sequences with V and J called but not all clones. Of the missing ones, under half trace to an unresolved V gene in checked studies; the others have no known cause. V, J and clone size are taken as reported in that table, and D and trimming were inferred from the DNA itself. The sample includes under 1,100,000 clones, with approximately 70% observed a single time. Around 1.4% of the sample rests with the top ten.

Sequenced input: memory CD4+ T cells sorted from blood. The cell subset or site label corresponds to: CD45RA-negative fraction. The rearrangement combines TRBV5-1 with TRBJ2-3; 15 bases in between match TRBD2. The source is a man younger than 35 in good health. The DNA sequence reads TGCGCCAGCAGCATCATACCCGGACTAGCGGGAGGGTCGGATACGCAGTATTTT. Its amino acids are CASSIIPGLAGGSDTQYF. The reference TRBV5-1 and TRBJ2-3 proteins fill in what lies around the CDR3, so the full variable domain reads KAGVTQTPRYLIKTRGQQVTLSCSPISGHRSVSWYQQTPGQGLQFLFEYFSETQRNKGNFPGRFSGRQFSNSRSEMNVSTLELGDSALYLCASSIIPGLAGGSDTQYFGPGTRLTVL.